This T cell receptor (beta chain) was documented in a study of T cell responses to AZD1222 COVID-19 vaccine. Sequencing used immunoSEQ multiplex PCR; TCRdb keeps in-frame clones, though not all of them. Of 110,000 to 150,000 clones listed, approximately 91% are singletons. This CDR3 is built from 13 residues. V lost 4 bases and J lost 4, with 10 bases in between. The V gene is TRBV12-3 or TRBV12-4, the J gene TRBJ1-2, with D tentatively TRBD1 (6 bases). Here the sequenced sample was peripheral blood, taken 28 days after the second AZD1222 dose. The origin of this receptor is an adult who received the AZD1222 COVID-19 vaccine. CDR3 sequence: CASSYRDRYGYTF. CDR3 sequence (DNA): TGTGCCAGCAGTTACAGGGACCGCTATGGCTACACCTTC.